This T cell receptor beta chain was profiled in a study of prognosis after radiotherapy for stage I lung cancer. Study-level information: The enrollment of patients with stage I non-small cell lung cancer occurred between April 2018 and January 2019.

This clonotype is labeled medium-sized. The antigen is undetermined. The CDR3 is 14 residues long. With 10 bases clipped from V and 3 bases from J, the junction kept 6 bases outside the gene matches. All patients showed node-negative disease on CT and PET/CT and lacked prior chemotherapy, radiotherapy or other malignancies. Whole-study findings and limits: Diminished Shannon entropy following stereotactic body radiation therapy characterized patients who developed distant metastases.

From genomic DNA, TCR beta CDR3 was amplified by two-round multiplex PCR. Gene-specific TRBV and TRBJ primers were used in PCR round one. A single record per CDR3 protein comes from TCRdb applying MiXCR to the multiplex PCR reads. The sample holds about 16,000 distinct CDR3 sequences; around two fifths are singletons and the top ten take about two fifths. V gene TRBV12-3 or TRBV12-4 combines with J gene TRBJ1-3, with 10 nucleotides matching TRBD1. Here the sequenced sample was PBMCs, taken before or after stereotactic body radiation therapy (not recorded which). The receptor's source is a donor aged 50 or older with non-small cell lung cancer. The CDR3 is CATGQGVGGNTIYF. The CDR3 nucleotides read TGTGCCACTGGACAGGGGGTGGGTGGAAACACCATATATTTT.